What follows is one T cell receptor beta chain and its context. Its antigen is unidentified. The data stem from a study of cytomegalovirus exposure and HLA in healthy donors. Study-wide results and caveats: A later analysis found TCR association rates differed by HLA locus, highest for DRB1 and lowest for HLA-C. Researchers counted around 160 TCR beta chains as cytomegalovirus-associated. Indistinguishable V segments, including TRBV6-2 and TRBV6-3, were excluded.

At sampling all donors were nominally healthy, likely with unrecorded immune exposures. Germline CDR1 and CDR2: SGHKS and YYEKEE (reference sequence). The ends were cut back, 0 bases at V and 0 bases at J, with 15 bases in the middle. There are 17 residues in the CDR3. PCR used 60 Vbeta primers and 13 Jbeta primers. Generated by immunoSEQ multiplex PCR, the TCRdb table keeps only in-frame clones and is missing some. Its listing shows about 100,000 clones. The material sequenced was PBMCs. This TCR was sampled from a man between 50 and 59 years old in good health and CMV-seronegative. The V call is TRBV5-5, the J call TRBJ1-1, with D uncertain. CDR3 loop: CASSLGRLPDMNTEAFF. In nucleotides, the CDR3 is TGTGCCAGCAGCTTGGGGAGGCTTCCAGACATGAACACTGAAGCTTTCTTT.